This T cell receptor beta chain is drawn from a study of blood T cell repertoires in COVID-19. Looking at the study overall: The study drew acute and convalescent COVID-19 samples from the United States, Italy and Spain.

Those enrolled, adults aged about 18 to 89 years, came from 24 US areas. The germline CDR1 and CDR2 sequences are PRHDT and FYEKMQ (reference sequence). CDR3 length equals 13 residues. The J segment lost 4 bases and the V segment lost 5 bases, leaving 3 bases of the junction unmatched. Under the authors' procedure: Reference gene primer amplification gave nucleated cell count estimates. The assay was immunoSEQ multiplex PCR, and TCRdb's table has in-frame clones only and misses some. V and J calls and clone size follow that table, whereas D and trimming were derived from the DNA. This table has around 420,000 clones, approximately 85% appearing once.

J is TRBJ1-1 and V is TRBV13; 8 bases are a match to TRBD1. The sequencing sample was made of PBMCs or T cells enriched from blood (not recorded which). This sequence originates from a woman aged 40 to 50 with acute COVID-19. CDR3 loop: CASSPGQVTEAFF. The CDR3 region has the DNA TGTGCCAGCAGCCCGGGACAGGTCACTGAAGCTTTCTTT.